This TCR beta chain was found in a study of T cell repertoires in cytomegalovirus infection. About the study: CMV infection together with matching HLA type was indicated by public TCR beta signatures.

Comments on this clonotype: A much bigger clone sits one base away, suggesting this may be a read error.

From germline, CDR1 is SGHDT and CDR2 YYEEEE. This CDR3 spans 13 amino acids. TCRdb reanalysed the reads using MiXCR and keeps one entry per CDR3 protein. The repertoire holds a few hundred thousand distinct CDR3 sequences, with roughly 22% as singletons. This receptor was identified in a human donor in good health (CMV status not recorded). Some clones in this sample may be carry-over from other donors' samples. Material for sequencing was CD8+ T cells from PBMCs. The chain is built from TRBV5-6 and TRBJ2-7; D gene uncertain. The CDR3 spells CVSTRWVSYEQYF. In DNA form, the CDR3 reads TGTGTCAGCACCCGGTGGGTTTCCTACGAGCAGTACTTC.